This T cell receptor (beta chain) was identified in a study of T cell responses to AZD1222 COVID-19 vaccine. General study points: Clonal diversity was possibly underestimated, and the donors were mostly white British, with more females.

The CDR3 is 13 amino acids. Germline V lookup: CDR1 SGHDN, CDR2 FVKESK. The V end was cut by 0 bases, the J end by 7 bases, with 7 bases between. TCRdb keeps only in-frame clones here, not all; method: immunoSEQ multiplex PCR. The table has 110,000 or so clones, about 80% seen once; the top ten hold approximately 5%. A note on this clone: Its antigen is currently unknown.

Material: peripheral blood, obtained on day 0 of AZD1222 vaccination. This clonotype was sampled from an adult in good health. V is TRBV14 and J is TRBJ2-1; D remains unclear. CDR3 bases: TGTGCCAGCAGCCAAGATAAGTGGAATGAGCAGTTCTTC. It translates to CASSQDKWNEQFF. Variable domain in full (rest from reference TRBV14 and TRBJ2-1): EAGVTQFPSHSVIEKGQTVTLRCDPISGHDNLYWYRRVMGKEIKFLLHFVKESKQDESGMPNNRFLAERTGGTYSTLKVQPAELEDSGVYFCASSQDKWNEQFFGPGTRLTVL.